The present TCR beta chain was sequenced within a study of shared clonotypes between healthy human individuals. General study findings and limits: Donors were few, which limited the genetic and exposure-history diversity represented.

Of note for this clone: Its antigen is unknown.

Germline CDR1 reads SGHRS; CDR2 reads YFSETQ. J lost 3 bases, V lost 4 bases, and 4 bases had no gene match. This CDR3 comprises 14 residues. Only in-frame clones appear in the TCRdb table, and some are missing; sequencing was by immunoSEQ multiplex PCR. The sample yields about 2.3 million clones, 80% to 95% seen once. The sequenced sample consisted of naive CD4+ T cells from PBMCs. Subset meaning: CD45RA+ positively selected. The chain recombines TRBV5-1 with TRBJ2-7; the match to TRBD2 covers 10 bases. The receptor's source is a man younger than 35 in good health. Some clones in this sample may be carry-over from other donors' samples. The CDR3 loop reads CASSQGLAIYEQYF. For the CDR3, the DNA is TGCGCCAGCAGCCAGGGACTAGCGATCTACGAGCAGTACTTC.